Included here is one T cell receptor beta chain sequence, with context. This CDR3 has 15 amino acids. Trimming took 5 bases from V and 8 from J; bases not matched to a gene: 9. The data were obtained in a study of technical replicates of blood from four donors. TCRdb's table, derived via immunoSEQ multiplex PCR, lists solely in-frame clones and lacks some. Of 67,000 or so clones listed, 95% are singletons. The rearrangement uses TRBV6-7 and TRBJ1-4, with 9 bases that match TRBD1. TRBV6-7 is noted as an ORF with a role that remains uncertain. This clonotype was sampled from a human donor in good health. Material for sequencing was T cells isolated from PBMCs. CDR3 in DNA: TGTGCCAGCAGTAAAAGACAGGGGGGGTGGGAAAAACTGTTTTTT. Translation gives CASSKRQGGWEKLFF.